This TCR beta chain was sequenced in a study of neurological immune-mediated disorders (dated 2019 in TCRdb). Study-level background: Using UMI-based sequencing, the study compared peripheral blood TCR-beta repertoires from patients with HTLV-I-associated myelopathy (HAM/TSP), patients with multiple sclerosis, and healthy controls. The cohort included about 66 subjects: about 14 with HAM/TSP, around 34 with multiple sclerosis, and about 20 healthy controls. Longitudinal samples, technical triplicates and paired sorted CD4+ and CD8+ T-cell subsets, alongside PBMC samples, were included among the roughly 100 TCR-beta libraries. The study at large found these results: Expanded clones from different subjects shared no identical CDR3 amino acid sequences, which suggests that TCR-beta repertoires were private in all groups. TCR clonal expansion was highest in HAM/TSP patients and lowest in MS patients, with MS patients falling below even healthy controls.

The healthy controls were volunteers from a blood bank in Maryland, USA. Libraries from unsorted PBMCs were made from 2 million PBMCs kept in RNAlater at -80 degrees C until RNA extraction. PBMCs were separated from peripheral blood using Ficoll-Hypaque density gradient centrifugation and then cryopreserved in liquid nitrogen. Remarks on this clonotype: Which antigen it targets is not known. Just one base apart from a much larger clone, this may be a read error.

The CDR3, cysteine through phenylalanine, is 16 amino acids long. This entry keeps only the CDR3 DNA: 48 bases, framed from base 1. CDR1 and CDR2 are drawn from the germline V gene: SGHRS, YFSETQ. cDNA was synthesized by template-switch 5'RACE using a primer with a 10-nucleotide random unique molecular identifier that tagged each TCR transcript. Every sequencing run covered 15-18 subjects and yielded more than 170 million TCR-beta sequences. The RNeasy kit was used for extraction of total RNA. Using the KAPA Real-time Library Amplification kit, TCR-beta VDJ regions were amplified with primers for the TCR constant region and the 5'RACE anchor. Sample indexes and Illumina adaptors were added in a first PCR, and a second PCR then increased library yield. After Ampure bead purification, the TCR product of roughly 650 bp was size-selected on a 2% E-gel SizeSelection system. Before pooling, libraries had their quality checked on a Bioanalyzer, their concentration measured with Qubit, and their quantity determined with the Kapa Library Quantification kit. An Illumina HiSeq 2500 was used to sequence the libraries paired-end at 2 x 150 bp. To increase sequence diversity, roughly 24-30% phiX was spiked into each library pool. As for the original processing: The quality-filtered reads were processed with the UMI-based MiGEC pipeline, whose error correction step removed more than 75% of the raw TCR sequences. VDJ genes were aligned to IMGT germline references, and clonotypes were defined by unique CDR3 amino acid sequence plus V-J genes. VDJtools evaluated clonal expansion, Shannon diversity and CDR3 relatedness (CalcPairwiseDistances, ClusterSamples); CLCbio workbench built phylogenetic trees. Using coefficient-of-variation modelling across technical triplicates, the study counted a clone as expanded if it had at least 8 unique UMIs. The public reads were reprocessed in TCRdb via fastp at Q25 and MiXCR, keeping in-frame beta chains. Each entry is one CDR3 protein sequence, shown with its most common DNA and genes. The V and J calls here are based on TCRdb, not the publication. A total of tens of thousands of distinct CDR3 sequences appear in this sample, over 12% of them only once. Approximately 7.5% of the sample comes from the top ten.

This TCR was recovered from a woman aged 50 to 60 in good health. The sequence links TRBV5-1 to TRBJ1-1; the D region possibly corresponds to TRBD1 (5 bases align). Input material: PBMCs. The CDR3 here reads CATSWDGRNTNTESFF. The nucleotides read TGCGCCACCAGTTGGGACGGACGGAACACAAACACTGAATCTTTCTTT.